A single sample is the source of the 26 T cell receptor beta chains below, sequenced in a study of STAT5B mutations in CD4+ large granular lymphocyte leukemia. The method was immunoSEQ multiplex PCR; TCRdb's version includes in-frame clones alone and lacks a portion of them. The table lists under 50,000 clones, around 81% of them singletons, with roughly 0.35% in the top ten. The sample consisted of CD4+ T cells from blood buffy coats. Receptors were obtained from a human donor in good health.

The rearrangement joins TRBV5-4 to TRBJ2-2; TRBD2 might be the D (6 bases). CDR3 size: 14 residues. Trimming removed 4 bases from V and 4 bases from J, with 11 bases in between. Germline-derived CDR1 and CDR2 are SGHNT and YYREEE (reference sequence). Here the CDR3 reads CASSPEGGTGELFF. Written as DNA, the CDR3 is TGTGCCAGCAGCCCCGAGGGAGGCACCGGGGAGCTGTTTTTT.

The V gene is TRBV6-6, the J gene TRBJ2-7; 10 bases are a match to TRBD2. The germline CDR1 and CDR2 sequences are MNHNY and SVGAGI (reference sequence). Trimming at V came to 6 bases and at J to 2 bases, leaving 1 base not matched to a gene. CDR3 size: 13 residues. CDR3 in DNA: TGTGCCAGCAGAGGACTAGCGGCCTACGAGCAGTACTTC. The encoded protein is CASRGLAAYEQYF.

V is TRBV11-2 and J is TRBJ2-7; 10 bases match TRBD1. This CDR3 region has 18 residues. The germline V gene has CDR1 SGHAT and CDR2 FQNNGV. V gave up 0 bases and J gave up 0 bases; unmatched junction bases: 8. The CDR3 reads CASSLDWGTGDISYEQYF. In DNA form, the CDR3 reads TGTGCCAGCAGCTTAGATTGGGGGACAGGGGACATCTCCTACGAGCAGTACTTC. Full variable domain (remainder filled in from reference TRBV11-2 and TRBJ2-7): EAGVAQSPRYKIIEKRQSVAFWCNPISGHATLYWYQQILGQGPKLLIQFQNNGVVDDSQLPKDRFSAERLKGVDSTLKIQPAKLEDSAVYLCASSLDWGTGDISYEQYFGPGTRLTVT.

The rearrangement uses TRBV7-7 and TRBJ2-1; TRBD1 matches 11 bases. V gave up 5 bases and J gave up 2 bases; unmatched junction bases: 2. CDR3 length equals 15 residues. Germline loops: CDR1 SSHAT, CDR2 FNYEAQ (reference sequence). Written as DNA, the CDR3 is TGTGCCAGCAGCATGGGACAGGGGGCCTACAATGAGCAGTTCTTC. The encoded protein is CASSMGQGAYNEQFF. Supplemented by reference TRBV7-7 and TRBJ2-1, the full variable domain reads GAGVSQSPRYKVTKRGQDVTLRCDPISSHATLYWYQQALGQGPEFLTYFNYEAQPDKSGLPSDRFSAERPEGSISTLTIQRTEQRDSAMYRCASSMGQGAYNEQFFGPGTRLTVL.

CDR3 DNA: TGTGCCAGCAGTGAGCCGAGGGGGGAGCTGTTTTTT. This encodes CASSEPRGELFF. The J gene is TRBJ2-2, the V gene TRBV25-1; D remains unclear. The V gene's germline CDR1 is MGHDK and CDR2 SYGVNS. The CDR3 covers 12 residues. Trimming shortened V by 3 bases and J by 8 bases, and 7 bases separated the two germline ends. The variable domain in full, with the rest retrieved from reference TRBV25-1 and TRBJ2-2, is EADIYQTPRYLVIGTGKKITLECSQTMGHDKMYWYQQDPGMELHLIHYSYGVNSTEKGDLSSESTVSRIRTEHFPLTLESARPSHTSQYLCASSEPRGELFFGEGSRLTVL.

V usage is TRBV30 and J usage is TRBJ2-1; 7 nucleotides align to TRBD2. The ends lost 4 bases at V and 8 bases at J; junction bases unmatched: 8. Germline V gene data show CDR1 as GTSNPN and CDR2 as SVGIG (reference sequence). The CDR3 sequence is 13 residues long. CDR3 nucleotides: TGTGCCTGGAAAGGACTAGATCTCTATGAGCAGTTCTTC. Protein: CAWKGLDLYEQFF.

This rearrangement joins TRBV21-1 to TRBJ2-7; the D call in the table, TRBD2, was not verified against the DNA. TRBV21-1 is noted as a pseudogene. CDR3 size: 15 residues. The CDR3 bases are TGTGCCAGCAGCCCCGGGGGGAAGATTACCTACGAGCAGTACTTC. Amino acids: CASSPGGKITYEQYF.

This clone appeared a few times. The chain is built from TRBV2 and TRBJ1-2; 8 nucleotides line up with TRBD1. V was clipped by 2 bases and J by 7 bases; unmatched bases: 6. This CDR3 spans 14 amino acids. Germline V gene sequence: CDR1 SNHLY, CDR2 FYNNEI. CDR3 nucleotides: TGTGCCAGCAGTGAAATGGCAGGGGGCTCTGGCTACACCTTC. It is translated as CASSEMAGGSGYTF. Combining the CDR3 with reference TRBV2 and TRBJ1-2 gives the whole variable domain EPEVTQTPSHQVTQMGQEVILRCVPISNHLYFYWYRQILGQKVEFLVSFYNNEISEKSEIFDDQFSVERPDGSNFTLKIRSTKLEDSAMYFCASSEMAGGSGYTFGSGTRLTVV.

V usage is TRBV7-6 and J usage is TRBJ2-5; 7 nucleotides match TRBD1. This CDR3 has 14 amino acids. Losses at the gene ends were 4 bases for V and 5 bases for J; bases not matched to a gene: 7. Germline CDR1 is SGHVS and CDR2 is FNYEAQ. The CDR3 is CASSYRDRRETQYF. DNA of the CDR3: TGTGCCAGCAGCTACCGGGACAGACGCGAGACCCAGTACTTC.

On this clone itself: The limits of the CDR3 on the DNA are not certain, so only TCRdb's listed CDR3 is given. This chain links TRBV21-1 with TRBJ2-3. TRBV21-1 is described as a pseudogene. Inclusive of both ends, the CDR3 amounts to 15 amino acids. The CDR3 sequence is CASSWGAGAPDTQYF.

This chain uses TRBV13 with TRBJ1-5, with unresolved D. The CDR3 is 14 amino acids. The ends were cut back, 0 bases at V and 0 bases at J, with 3 bases in the middle. Germline V gene sequence: CDR1 PRHDT, CDR2 FYEKMQ (reference sequence). The CDR3 protein is CASSLGPSNQPQHF. In nucleotides, the CDR3 is TGTGCCAGCAGCTTAGGTCCTAGCAATCAGCCCCAGCATTTT.

This chain uses TRBV20-1 with TRBJ2-3; D is unclear. The CDR3 has 10 residues. Trimming removed 7 bases from V and 4 bases from J, with 6 bases in between. The germline CDR1 and CDR2 sequences are DFQATT and SNEGSKA (reference sequence). The CDR3 is CSVSPDTQYF. CDR3 DNA: TGCAGTGTCAGCCCAGATACGCAGTATTTT.

J is TRBJ1-2 and V is TRBV11-2; a weak D match, TRBD1 (6 bases). V shed 2 bases and J shed 8 bases, with 18 bases lying between them. The CDR3 extends over 15 amino acids. Germline lookup yields CDR1 SGHAT and CDR2 FQNNGV. Here the CDR3 DNA reads TGTGCCAGCAGCTTAAGCCGGGGGGCAACGGGAGGCTACACCTTC. Encoded protein: CASSLSRGATGGYTF.

V usage is TRBV5-8 and J usage is TRBJ1-6; D gene uncertain. The germline V and J ends were trimmed by 1 base and 8 bases, with 4 bases remaining between them. The germline CDR1 and CDR2 sequences are SGHTS and YDEGEE. The CDR3 is 12 residues long. The CDR3 DNA sequence: TGTGCCAGCAGCTTGAGTTATTCACCCCTCCACTTT. It encodes CASSLSYSPLHF.

The chain couples TRBV25-1 to TRBJ1-2, with 8 bases identical to TRBD1. The CDR3 length is 13 residues. The J segment lost 8 bases and the V segment lost 7 bases, leaving 9 bases of the junction unmatched. Germline V CDR1 and CDR2: MGHDK, SYGVNS. CDR3 in DNA: TGTGCCAGCAACGGACAGGGCGGGAGCGGCTACACCTTC. Its protein product is CASNGQGGSGYTF.

The V call is TRBV27, the J call TRBJ2-7, with TRBD2 matching 7 bases. Germline V gene data show CDR1 as MNHEY and CDR2 as SMNVEV (reference sequence). This CDR3 has 13 amino acids. V lost 2 bases, J lost 6 bases, and 4 bases stayed unmatched. CDR3 nucleotides: TGTGCCAGCAGTTTAGAGCGGGGAGGCGAGCAGTACTTC. Its translation: CASSLERGGEQYF.

J is TRBJ1-6 and V is TRBV7-9, with D hard to call. The germline CDR1 and CDR2 sequences are SEHNR and FQNEAQ (reference sequence). The length of the CDR3 is 14 residues. Trimming stripped 2 bases from V and 8 bases from J, with 10 bases between. The CDR3 region is CASSLLAGDSPLHF. CDR3 DNA sequence: TGTGCCAGCAGCTTATTAGCAGGCGATTCACCCCTCCACTTT.

The chain employs TRBV14 and TRBJ2-3; D is ambiguous. V lost 5 bases and J lost 2, with 17 bases in between. The CDR3 spans 16 residues. The germline gives CDR1 SGHDN, CDR2 FVKESK. CDR3 sequence reads: CASSFGPMTPTDTQYF. The CDR3 coding sequence is TGTGCCAGCAGCTTTGGGCCAATGACCCCCACAGATACGCAGTATTTT.

This chain joins TRBV5-1 and TRBJ2-3; D possibly uses TRBD1 or TRBD2 (5 bases each). CDR3 size: 15 residues. V was pared by 4 bases and J by 4 bases, with 16 bases between. CDR1 is SGHRS and CDR2 is YFSETQ in the germline V gene. This chain's CDR3 is CASSHQAGSADTQYF. CDR3 sequence (DNA): TGCGCCAGCAGCCACCAGGCAGGGAGCGCAGATACGCAGTATTTT. Full variable domain (outside the CDR3, taken from reference TRBV5-1 and TRBJ2-3): KAGVTQTPRYLIKTRGQQVTLSCSPISGHRSVSWYQQTPGQGLQFLFEYFSETQRNKGNFPGRFSGRQFSNSRSEMNVSTLELGDSALYLCASSHQAGSADTQYFGPGTRLTVL.

The rearrangement links TRBV7-2 to TRBJ1-1; 7 positions match TRBD1. V shed 0 bases, J shed 8 bases, and the junction held 9 bases outside the gene matches. The germline V gene encodes CDR1 SGHTA and CDR2 FQGNSA. This CDR3 spans 15 amino acids. CDR3 nucleotides: TGTGCCAGCAGCTTAGCGGAGACAGGGAAGGCCGAAGCTTTCTTT. It is translated as CASSLAETGKAEAFF.

The chain has TRBV7-9 and TRBJ1-2; D possibly corresponds to TRBD1 (6 bases). V lost 7 bases and J 1 base, leaving 10 bases between the germline ends. Germline CDR1 reads SEHNR; CDR2 reads FQNEAQ (reference sequence). The CDR3 extends over 13 amino acids. CDR3 residues: CASTPGDNYGYTF. The CDR3 bases are TGTGCCAGCACCCCAGGGGATAACTATGGCTACACCTTC. Together with reference TRBV7-9 and TRBJ1-2, the CDR3 gives the full variable domain: DTGVSQNPRHKITKRGQNVTFRCDPISEHNRLYWYRQTLGQGPEFLTYFQNEAQLEKSRLLSDRFSAERPKGSFSTLEIQRTEQGDSAMYLCASTPGDNYGYTFGSGTRLTVV.

This rearrangement joins TRBV5-6 to TRBJ2-2, with 8 bases fitting TRBD1. Germline CDR1 and CDR2: SGHDT and YYEEEE. Trimming cost V 4 bases and J 3 bases; bases outside gene matches: 11. The CDR3 loop spans 17 amino acids. As DNA, the CDR3 is TGTGCCAGCAGCGAAGCAGGGGGCGCGTCCGACACCGGGGAGCTGTTTTTT. Amino acid sequence: CASSEAGGASDTGELFF.

This sequence joins TRBV5-1 and TRBJ1-1, with 8 bases that match TRBD1. J was trimmed by 0 bases and V by 9 bases; bases with no gene match: 4. The germline gives CDR1 SGHRS, CDR2 YFSETQ. The CDR3 length is 13 residues. CDR3 coding DNA: TGCGCCACCCGGGACAGGATGAACACTGAAGCTTTCTTT. It is translated as CATRDRMNTEAFF.

The chain joins TRBV5-1 to TRBJ1-2; 10 nucleotides match TRBD1. V lost 0 bases and J lost 3; bases outside the gene matches: 2. CDR3 length: 15 residues. Per the germline V gene, CDR1 is SGHRS and CDR2 is YFSETQ. The CDR3 region has the DNA TGCGCCAGCAGCTTGGGGGGACAGGGGCACTATGGCTACACCTTC. This codes for CASSLGGQGHYGYTF.

The chain joins TRBV4-1 to TRBJ2-5; perhaps TRBD2 as D (5 bases). The CDR3 totals 14 residues. Trimming pared 5 bases from V and 5 bases from J, leaving 15 bases between. The germline CDR1 and CDR2 sequences are MGHRA and YSYEKL. The CDR3 region is CASSEPGRRETQYF. The CDR3 DNA is TGCGCCAGCAGCGAACCGGGGAGACGGGAGACCCAGTACTTC.

This clone showed up just a few times. The chain is built from TRBV19 and TRBJ1-2; no firm D call. The germline V gene encodes CDR1 LNHDA and CDR2 SQIVND (reference sequence). V was trimmed by 4 bases and J by 8 bases, leaving 8 bases between them. The CDR3 length is 11 residues. Here the CDR3 DNA reads TGTGCCAGTAGTAGTCTCCTGGGCTACACCTTC. It specifies CASSSLLGYTF.